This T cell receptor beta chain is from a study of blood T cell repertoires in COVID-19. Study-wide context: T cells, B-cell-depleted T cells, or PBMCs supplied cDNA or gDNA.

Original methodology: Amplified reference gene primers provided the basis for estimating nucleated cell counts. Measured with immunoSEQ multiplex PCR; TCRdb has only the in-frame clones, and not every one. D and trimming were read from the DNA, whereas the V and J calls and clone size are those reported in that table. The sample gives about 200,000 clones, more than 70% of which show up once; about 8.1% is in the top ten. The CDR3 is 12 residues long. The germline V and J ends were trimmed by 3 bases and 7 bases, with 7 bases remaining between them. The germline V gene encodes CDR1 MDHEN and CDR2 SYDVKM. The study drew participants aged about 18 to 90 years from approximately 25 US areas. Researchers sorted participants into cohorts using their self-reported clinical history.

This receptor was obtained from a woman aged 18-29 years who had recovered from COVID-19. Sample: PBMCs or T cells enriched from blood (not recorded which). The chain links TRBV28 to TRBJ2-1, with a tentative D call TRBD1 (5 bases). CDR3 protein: CASSLGPNEQFF. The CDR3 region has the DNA TGTGCCAGCAGTTTGGGGCCTAATGAGCAGTTCTTC.